The 23 T cell receptor beta chains presented below share a single source sample, sequenced in a study of HIV-infected patients and healthy controls. MiXCR, run by TCRdb on the 5' RACE reads, gives a single entry per CDR3 protein. There are about 67,000 distinct CDR3 sequences in the sample; about a sixth occur only once, and approximately 6% lies in the top ten. Material: CD4+ T cells from blood. These receptors all come from a human donor in good health.

For the CDR3, the DNA is TGCAGTGCGTGGACTAGCCGGGGTTGGAATGAGCAGTTCTTC. Its protein product is CSAWTSRGWNEQFF. The chain links TRBV20-1 to TRBJ2-1; 8 bases match TRBD2. The CDR3 runs to 14 residues. Germline lookup yields CDR1 DFQATT and CDR2 SNEGSKA (reference sequence). V lost 6 bases, J lost 7 bases, and 11 bases stayed unmatched.

The genes are TRBV18 and TRBJ2-7; D unresolved. Germline V CDR1 and CDR2: KGHSH, LQKENI. CDR3 length equals 14 residues. Trimming pared 2 bases from V and 2 bases from J, leaving 10 bases between. The CDR3 DNA is TGTGCCAGCTCACCAGCAGGCCATACCTACGAGCAGTACTTC. This gives the protein CASSPAGHTYEQYF.

The rearrangement links TRBV27 to TRBJ2-7; 7 bases fit TRBD1. Per the germline V gene, CDR1 is MNHEY and CDR2 is SMNVEV (reference sequence). The CDR3 consists of 14 residues. Trimming removed 6 bases from V and 3 bases from J; junction bases left unmatched: 8. The CDR3 sequence is CASSLGQPSYEQYF. The DNA for the CDR3 is TGTGCCAGCAGCTTGGGACAGCCGAGCTACGAGCAGTACTTC.

This clonotype was seen a few times. The rearrangement links TRBV19 to TRBJ1-1, with D perhaps matching TRBD1 (5 bases). The V end lost 5 bases, the J end lost 0 bases, and 22 bases lay between the germline ends. CDR1 and CDR2 from the germline V gene are LNHDA and SQIVND (reference sequence). The CDR3 covers 18 residues. This CDR3 reads CASSAGHGGGLMNTEAFF. In DNA form, the CDR3 reads TGTGCCAGTAGTGCCGGACACGGGGGTGGGCTAATGAACACTGAAGCTTTCTTT.

In its sample, this clonotype was seen a few times. The chain combines TRBV2 with TRBJ2-1; 15 bases match TRBD2. Germline trimming cut 6 bases from V and 4 bases from J; bases unmatched to any gene: 1. The CDR3 sequence is 15 residues long. Germline lookup yields CDR1 SNHLY and CDR2 FYNNEI. The CDR3 spells CASRGLAGGYNEQFF. The CDR3, as DNA: TGTGCCAGCAGGGGACTAGCGGGGGGATACAATGAGCAGTTCTTC.

Here the CDR3 DNA reads TGTGCCAGTAGTAACCTTGCCATCGGAACCTACGAGCAGTACTTC. Translation: CASSNLAIGTYEQYF. The chain is built from TRBV19 and TRBJ2-7; D ambiguous. The CDR3 length is 15 residues. Per germline, CDR1 LNHDA and CDR2 SQIVND (reference sequence). Trimming took 4 bases from V and 2 from J, leaving 15 bases between them.

This clonotype was counted ten times or more. The rearrangement links TRBV7-2 to TRBJ2-7, with a weak D call TRBD2 (5 bases). Germline V gene lookup returns CDR1 SGHTA and CDR2 FQGNSA. This CDR3 has 14 residues. Between the trimmed V and J ends, which lost 2 bases and 4 bases, there was a span of 12 bases. In DNA, the CDR3 is TGTGCCAGCAGCTTAAGGGAGTGGCGGTACGAGCAGTACTTC. It encodes CASSLREWRYEQYF.

This clonotype showed up just a few times. In nucleotides, the CDR3 is TGTGCCACTCGGGGGGGGGGCGAGAATTCACCCCTCCACTTT. As protein: CATRGGGENSPLHF. The chain is built from TRBV7-2 and TRBJ1-6; TRBD1 is a possible D gene (6 bases). Germline V gives CDR1 SGHTA, CDR2 FQGNSA. There are 14 residues in the CDR3. Trimming shortened V by 10 bases and J by 7 bases, and 17 bases separated the two germline ends.

V gene TRBV20-1 combines with J gene TRBJ1-6; D perhaps matches TRBD1 (5 bases). CDR1 is DFQATT and CDR2 is SNEGSKA in the germline V gene (reference sequence). The CDR3 covers 17 residues. V was shortened by 0 bases and J by 7 bases, with 19 bases between the two germline ends. The CDR3 loop reads CSARDRGPHGPNSPLHF. CDR3 sequence (DNA): TGCAGTGCTAGAGATCGGGGCCCCCACGGACCAAATTCACCCCTCCACTTT.

Only a few counts were recorded for this clonotype. The chain couples TRBV12-3 or TRBV12-4 to TRBJ1-1, with D possibly TRBD1 on 6 matching bases. The length of the CDR3 is 16 residues. Trimming took 3 bases from V and 2 from J, leaving 16 bases between them. CDR3 bases: TGTGCCAGCAGTTTCCTCTTCAGGGGCTCTAACACTGAAGCTTTCTTT. The encoded protein is CASSFLFRGSNTEAFF.

The chain is built from TRBV12-3 or TRBV12-4 and TRBJ1-4; D is unresolved. Trimming removed 6 bases at V and 3 bases at J, with 14 bases between. The CDR3 covers 15 residues. In nucleotides, the CDR3 is TGTGCCAGCAGGAAACTGGGAAGGGCTAATGAAAAACTGTTTTTT. Amino acid sequence: CASRKLGRANEKLFF.

Only a few counts were recorded for this clonotype. The gene calls are TRBV6-2 or TRBV6-3 and TRBJ2-7; 13 nucleotides match TRBD2. The CDR3 has 14 residues. CDR1 and CDR2 from the germline V gene are MNHEY and SVGEGT. With 5 bases clipped from V and 4 bases from J, the junction kept 2 bases outside the gene matches. The CDR3 sequence is CASSVGLAGYEQYF. CDR3 sequence (DNA): TGTGCCAGCAGTGTGGGACTAGCGGGGTACGAGCAGTACTTC.

This clonotype was observed a few times. This rearrangement joins TRBV27 to TRBJ1-6; D unclear. The CDR3 has 14 amino acids. The germline V gene has CDR1 MNHEY and CDR2 SMNVEV (reference sequence). V was trimmed by 3 bases and J by 3 bases, leaving 6 bases between them. CDR3 protein: CASSFLGYNSPLHF. Here the CDR3 DNA reads TGTGCCAGCAGTTTCCTAGGCTATAATTCACCCCTCCACTTT.

This clonotype was recorded at least ten times. The chain recombines TRBV2 with TRBJ2-3; no definite D call. The CDR3 contains 12 residues. V was trimmed by 6 bases and J by 7 bases, leaving 11 bases between them. CDR1 is SNHLY, CDR2 FYNNEI, per germline. CDR3 residues: CASRPDLNTQYF. CDR3 nucleotides: TGTGCCAGCAGGCCCGACTTGAATACGCAGTATTTT.

The table lists this clonotype with a few counts. The rearrangement uses TRBV19 and TRBJ1-6, with D tentatively TRBD1 (5 bases). V shed 3 bases and J shed 10 bases, with 10 bases lying between them. Germline CDR1 and CDR2: LNHDA and SQIVND (reference sequence). The CDR3 totals 13 residues. CDR3 in amino acids: CASSIVGDSPLHF. The DNA for the CDR3 is TGTGCCAGTAGTATTGTGGGGGACTCACCCCTCCACTTT.

This clonotype has more than one count but fewer than ten. This chain uses TRBV20-1 with TRBJ2-5; D perhaps matches TRBD2 (6 bases). The CDR3 runs to 13 residues. With 8 bases removed from V and 1 base from J, the gap between germline ends came to 14 bases. Germline-derived CDR1 and CDR2 are DFQATT and SNEGSKA (reference sequence). The CDR3 DNA follows: TGCAGTAGCGGGTTGGGCAGCCAAGAGACCCAGTACTTC. This encodes CSSGLGSQETQYF.

The chain recombines TRBV28 with TRBJ2-6, with 9 bases matching TRBD1. In germline, CDR1 is MDHEN, CDR2 SYDVKM. The ends lost 6 bases at V and 2 bases at J; junction bases unmatched: 5. The CDR3 spans 16 residues. The CDR3 nucleotides are TGTGCCAGCAGCGGGACAGGGAGGACTGGGGCCAACGTCCTGACTTTC. It yields the protein CASSGTGRTGANVLTF.

This chain uses TRBV7-3 with TRBJ2-3; the D is unclear. The V gene lost 5 bases and the J gene lost 6 bases, with 15 bases spanning the gap. Per germline, CDR1 SGHTA and CDR2 FQGTGA. This CDR3 is 14 amino acids long. CDR3 in amino acids: CASSRGGSADTQYF. The CDR3 nucleotides read TGTGCCAGCAGCCGAGGTGGGTCCGCGGATACGCAGTATTTT.

The chain links TRBV29-1 to TRBJ1-2; tentative D call: TRBD1 (6 bases). The CDR3 is 13 amino acids. The V and J ends lost 3 bases and 4 bases respectively, with 12 bases between them. The germline V gene encodes CDR1 SQVTM and CDR2 ANQGSEA. Here the CDR3 reads CSVDSTGLYGYTF. The CDR3 coding sequence is TGCAGCGTTGATTCAACAGGGCTCTATGGCTACACCTTC. Supplemented by reference TRBV29-1 and TRBJ1-2, the full variable domain reads SAVISQKPSRDICQRGTSLTIQCQVDSQVTMMFWYRQQPGQSLTLIATANQGSEATYESGFVIDKFPISRPNLTFSTLTVSNMSPEDSSIYLCSVDSTGLYGYTFGSGTRLTVV.

This clonotype was observed at least ten times. Here the CDR3 DNA reads TGCAGCGTTGGATCTCGGGTTTCTCAAGAGACCCAGTACTTC. Its translation: CSVGSRVSQETQYF. The chain joins TRBV29-1 to TRBJ2-5; D uncertain. From germline, CDR1 is SQVTM and CDR2 ANQGSEA. V gave up 4 bases and J gave up 2 bases, with 14 bases separating them. The CDR3 covers 14 residues.

This clonotype was recorded many times. V and J are TRBV12-3 or TRBV12-4 and TRBJ1-2; D is ambiguous. This CDR3 comprises 11 residues. The V end was cut by 2 bases, the J end by 2 bases, with 0 bases between. For the CDR3, the DNA is TGTGCCAGCAGTTTAAACTATGGCTACACCTTC. Its translation: CASSLNYGYTF.

This clonotype was picked up many times. CDR3 loop: CASRVGGTAEAFF. The CDR3 nucleotides read TGTGCCAGCAGAGTTGGGGGAACGGCTGAAGCTTTCTTT. The rearrangement links TRBV28 to TRBJ1-1, with D tentatively TRBD1 (5 bases). The CDR3 runs to 13 residues. The V gene's germline CDR1 is MDHEN and CDR2 SYDVKM. V was pared by 6 bases and J by 6 bases, with 14 bases between.

This clonotype was seen many times. V is TRBV6-2 or TRBV6-3 and J is TRBJ2-3; TRBD2 is a possible D gene (5 bases). The CDR3 totals 14 residues. Germline CDR1 and CDR2: MNHEY and SVGEGT. The V gene lost 6 bases and the J gene lost 3 bases, with 13 bases spanning the gap. Written as DNA, the CDR3 is TGTGCCAGCAGGGGAACAAGAGGGACAGATACGCAGTATTTT. It codes for CASRGTRGTDTQYF.